This TCR beta chain emerged from a study of cytomegalovirus exposure and HLA in healthy donors. PCR involved 60 Vbeta and 13 Jbeta primers. Assay used: immunoSEQ multiplex PCR; TCRdb lists only in-frame clones, some missing. This sample has roughly 170,000 clones, with 77% found just once. The CDR3 consists of 14 residues. The germline V gene encodes CDR1 LNHDA and CDR2 SQIVND (reference sequence). Trimming at V came to 4 bases and at J to 1 base, leaving 3 bases not matched to a gene. The sample consisted of PBMCs. The receptor was derived from a woman in her thirties in good health and CMV-seronegative. This chain links TRBV19 with TRBJ2-5, with TRBD1 matching over 7 bases. CDR3 sequence reads: CASSTTGIQETQYF. CDR3 in DNA: TGTGCCAGTAGTACGACAGGGATCCAAGAGACCCAGTACTTC.